These T cell receptor beta chains were read from a single sample in a study of T cell responses to AZD1222 COVID-19 vaccine. Using immunoSEQ multiplex PCR, the repertoire was profiled, and TCRdb retains in-frame clones only, with some absent. The sample shows about 160,000 clones, more than 85% of them seen only once. This material consisted of peripheral blood, taken on day 0 of AZD1222 vaccination. Receptors originate from an adult in good health. Each CDR3 is given with its conserved first and last residue. D genes are given only for firm matches. Not every row has a clone size; where given, it reads once, few, many or a size class.

J gene: TRBJ2-5; clone size: once; CDR3 length: 16; V gene: TRBV7-2; D gene: TRBD2; CDR3 protein: CASSPRLADTQETQYF; CDR3 DNA: TGTGCCAGCAGCCCCCGACTAGCGGATACTCAAGAGACCCAGTACTTC
J gene: TRBJ2-7; clone size: -; CDR3 length: 14; V gene: TRBV2; D gene: TRBD2; CDR3 protein: CASSTTSGPYEQYF; CDR3 DNA: TGTGCCAGCAGCACGACTAGCGGCCCCTACGAGCAGTACTTC
J gene: TRBJ1-5; clone size: -; CDR3 length: 15; V gene: TRBV5-1; D gene: -; CDR3 protein: CASSASGGLGQPQHF; CDR3 DNA: TGCGCCAGCAGCGCGTCGGGGGGGCTGGGACAGCCCCAGCATTTT
J gene: TRBJ2-7; clone size: once; CDR3 length: 16; V gene: TRBV3-1/TRBV3-2; D gene: TRBD2; CDR3 protein: CASSLARKRGEREQYF; CDR3 DNA: TGTGCCAGCAGCCTGGCCCGGAAACGGGGGGAAAGAGAGCAGTACTTC
J gene: TRBJ2-1; clone size: -; CDR3 length: 15; V gene: TRBV7-2; D gene: -; CDR3 protein: CASSWAGSSYNEQFF; CDR3 DNA: TGTGCCAGCAGCTGGGCGGGGAGCTCCTACAATGAGCAGTTCTTC
J gene: TRBJ1-5; clone size: -; CDR3 length: 15; V gene: TRBV19; D gene: -; CDR3 protein: CASSFDGNSNQPQHF; CDR3 DNA: TGTGCCAGTAGTTTCGACGGTAATAGCAATCAGCCCCAGCATTTT
J gene: TRBJ1-1; clone size: once; CDR3 length: 14; V gene: TRBV3-1/TRBV3-2; D gene: -; CDR3 protein: CASSQEGEQTEAFF; CDR3 DNA: TGTGCCAGCAGCCAAGAGGGGGAACAAACTGAAGCTTTCTTT
J gene: TRBJ1-2; clone size: -; CDR3 length: 16; V gene: TRBV11-2; D gene: -; CDR3 protein: CASSLSPRGPLYGYTF; CDR3 DNA: TGTGCCAGCAGCTTATCGCCTAGGGGTCCCCTCTATGGCTACACCTTC
J gene: TRBJ2-7; clone size: -; CDR3 length: 14; V gene: TRBV10-3; D gene: TRBD2; CDR3 protein: CAISRTSGTYEQYF; CDR3 DNA: TGTGCCATCAGTAGGACTAGCGGCACCTACGAGCAGTACTTC
J gene: TRBJ1-2; clone size: few; CDR3 length: 16; V gene: TRBV14; D gene: -; CDR3 protein: CASSQERIQPPYGYTF; CDR3 DNA: TGTGCCAGCAGCCAAGAAAGGATCCAGCCGCCCTATGGCTACACCTTC
J gene: TRBJ1-2; clone size: -; CDR3 length: 14; V gene: TRBV24-1; D gene: -; CDR3 protein: CATSDLGSTGGYTF; CDR3 DNA: TGTGCCACCAGTGATTTAGGCAGTACGGGAGGCTACACCTTC
J gene: TRBJ1-2; clone size: -; CDR3 length: 14; V gene: TRBV27; D gene: -; CDR3 protein: CASSRQGRVYGYTF; CDR3 DNA: TGTGCCAGCAGTAGGCAGGGGAGGGTCTATGGCTACACCTTC
J gene: TRBJ1-2; clone size: -; CDR3 length: 16; V gene: TRBV15; D gene: -; CDR3 protein: CATSRRVRAAHDGYTF; CDR3 DNA: TGTGCCACCAGCAGACGAGTCCGGGCCGCTCATGATGGCTACACCTTC
J gene: TRBJ1-1; clone size: -; CDR3 length: 15; V gene: TRBV5-6; D gene: -; CDR3 protein: CASSVPGQANTEAFF; CDR3 DNA: TGTGCCAGCAGCGTGCCGGGACAAGCAAACACTGAAGCTTTCTTT
J gene: TRBJ2-1; clone size: -; CDR3 length: 13; V gene: TRBV12-3/TRBV12-4; D gene: -; CDR3 protein: CASSRRSTNEQFF; CDR3 DNA: TGTGCCAGCAGTCGGAGGAGCACGAATGAGCAGTTCTTC
J gene: TRBJ2-1; clone size: -; CDR3 length: 16; V gene: TRBV5-8; D gene: -; CDR3 protein: CASSFGTALSYNEQFF; CDR3 DNA: TGTGCCAGCAGCTTCGGGACCGCCCTCTCCTACAATGAGCAGTTCTTC
J gene: TRBJ1-1; clone size: -; CDR3 length: 14; V gene: TRBV6-1; D gene: -; CDR3 protein: CASSETDGGTEAFF; CDR3 DNA: TGTGCCAGCAGTGAAACGGACGGGGGCACTGAAGCTTTCTTT